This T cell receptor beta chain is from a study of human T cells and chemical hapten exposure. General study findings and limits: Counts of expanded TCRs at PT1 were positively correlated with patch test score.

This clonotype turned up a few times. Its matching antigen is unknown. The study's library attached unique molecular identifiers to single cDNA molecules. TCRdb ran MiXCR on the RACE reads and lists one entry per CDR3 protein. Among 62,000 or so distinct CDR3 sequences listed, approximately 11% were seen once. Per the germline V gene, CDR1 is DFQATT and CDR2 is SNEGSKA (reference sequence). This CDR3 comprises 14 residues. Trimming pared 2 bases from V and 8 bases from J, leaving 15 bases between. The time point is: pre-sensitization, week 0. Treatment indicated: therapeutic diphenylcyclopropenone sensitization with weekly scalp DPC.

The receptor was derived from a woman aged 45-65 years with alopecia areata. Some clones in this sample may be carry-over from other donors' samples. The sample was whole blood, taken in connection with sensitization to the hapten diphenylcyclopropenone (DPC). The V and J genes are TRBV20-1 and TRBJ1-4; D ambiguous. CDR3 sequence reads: CSARRTGPGEKLFF. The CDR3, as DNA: TGCAGTGCTAGAAGGACGGGCCCCGGCGAAAAACTGTTTTTT.